The 30 T cell receptor beta chains reported below all come from one sample, sequenced in a study of response to subunit inactivated influenza vaccine. TCRdb ran MiXCR on the RT-PCR reads and lists one entry per CDR3 protein. The sample carries roughly 190,000 distinct CDR3 sequences, around 12% recorded once. The same specimen was also included in a second study, on T cells expressing NK-cell markers. As that report states: UMIs were included in TCR beta cDNA generated by 5'RACE template switching.

Sequencing used CD8+ T cells sorted from PBMCs, obtained 11 to 12 days after vaccination. The receptors stem from a man between 50 and 59 years old who received an inactivated influenza vaccine.

This clonotype was detected a few times. The rearrangement links TRBV7-9 to TRBJ1-2, with D perhaps TRBD1 (6 bases). Germline values: CDR1 SEHNR, CDR2 FQNEAQ (reference sequence). The CDR3 spans 14 residues. With 5 bases removed from V and 6 bases from J, the gap between germline ends came to 16 bases. Here the CDR3 DNA reads TGTGCCAGCAGCCTCCCCCGGGACACTGATGGCTACACCTTC. It yields the protein CASSLPRDTDGYTF. The complete variable domain, with remaining parts taken from reference TRBV7-9 and TRBJ1-2, reads DTGVSQNPRHKITKRGQNVTFRCDPISEHNRLYWYRQTLGQGPEFLTYFQNEAQLEKSRLLSDRFSAERPKGSFSTLEIQRTEQGDSAMYLCASSLPRDTDGYTFGSGTRLTVV.

The J gene is TRBJ2-1, the V gene TRBV6-1; 10 nucleotides line up with TRBD2. Germline CDR1 reads MNHNS; CDR2 reads SASEGT. The CDR3 sequence is 15 residues long. With V trimmed by 6 bases and J by 1 base, 3 bases remained unmatched. DNA for the CDR3: TGTGCCAGCAGCCAACTAGCGGGGTCCTACAATGAGCAGTTCTTC. It encodes CASSQLAGSYNEQFF.

J is TRBJ1-2 and V is TRBV7-9, with D maybe TRBD1 (5 bases). CDR1 is SEHNR, CDR2 FQNEAQ, per germline (reference sequence). V gave up 5 bases and J gave up 2 bases, with 9 bases separating them. The CDR3 has 13 amino acids. This chain's CDR3 is CASSDGGNYGYTF. CDR3 DNA: TGTGCCAGCAGCGATGGGGGGAACTATGGCTACACCTTC.

This clonotype has only a few counts. The chain combines TRBV5-1 with TRBJ2-2; TRBD1 might be the D (6 bases). CDR3 length equals 14 residues. The germline V and J ends were trimmed by 4 bases and 8 bases, with 15 bases remaining between them. Germline V CDR1 and CDR2: SGHRS, YFSETQ. The CDR3 DNA follows: TGCGCCAGCAGCCCGCGACAGGTTCCGGGGGAGCTGTTTTTT. This translates into CASSPRQVPGELFF.

V is TRBV12-3 or TRBV12-4 and J is TRBJ2-5, with D hard to call. Trimming removed 6 bases from V and 1 base from J, with 9 bases in between. The CDR3 has 13 amino acids. CDR3 in amino acids: CASRPDTQETQYF. For the CDR3, the DNA is TGTGCCAGCAGGCCCGACACCCAAGAGACCCAGTACTTC.

This clonotype was seen a few times. This sequence joins TRBV29-1 and TRBJ2-6; tentatively, D is TRBD1 (6 bases). The CDR3 covers 21 residues. Trimming took 3 bases from V and 0 from J, leaving 27 bases between them. The V gene's germline CDR1 is SQVTM and CDR2 ANQGSEA. The CDR3 loop reads CSVEEAGTHGRDPSGANVLTF. The CDR3 region has the DNA TGCAGCGTTGAGGAGGCAGGGACACATGGGAGAGACCCCTCTGGGGCCAACGTCCTGACTTTC.

The V call is TRBV4-2, the J call TRBJ1-1, with 7 bases matching TRBD1. The CDR3 contains 15 residues. The junction had 11 bases not matched to a gene; V was cut back by 3 bases and J by 7 bases. CDR1 is LGHNA, CDR2 YNFKEQ, per germline. CDR3 nucleotide sequence: TGTGCCAGCAGCCAGTCGAAGGGGGCCTGGAATGAAGCTTTCTTT. Its translation: CASSQSKGAWNEAFF.

This clonotype was counted a few times. The CDR3 nucleotides are TGTGCCACCAGTGACCGAGGACAGGGAGAGACCCAGTACTTC. Translated, it gives CATSDRGQGETQYF. The chain recombines TRBV24-1 with TRBJ2-5; 8 nucleotides align to TRBD1. Germline V gives CDR1 KGHDR, CDR2 SFDVKD. The V gene end was trimmed by 4 bases and the J gene end by 4 bases; junction bases not matched to a gene: 4. This CDR3 has 14 residues.

To note about this clonotype: Being one base from a much bigger clone, this may be a read error. V is TRBV3-1 and J is TRBJ2-1; D ambiguous. The CDR3 is 16 amino acids. The germline V and J ends were trimmed by 4 bases and 3 bases, with 16 bases remaining between them. Germline V lookup: CDR1 LGHDT, CDR2 YNNKEL (reference sequence). CDR3 in DNA: TGTGCCAGCAGCCTAGGCAACAGAGATTACTACAATGAGCAGTTCTTC. Amino acid sequence: CASSLGNRDYYNEQFF.

Written as DNA, the CDR3 is TGTGCCAGCAGCCTTGTAGGTATTCTATCTGAAGCTTTCTTT. This encodes CASSLVGILSEAFF. This sequence joins TRBV12-3 or TRBV12-4 and TRBJ1-1; D gene uncertain. V was pared by 6 bases and J by 6 bases, with 17 bases between. This CDR3 region has 14 residues.

The chain has TRBV7-3 and TRBJ2-1; 10 nucleotides agree with TRBD2. Unmatched junction bases numbered 8, after V lost 5 bases and J lost 7 bases. This CDR3 is 15 amino acids long. Germline V gene sequence: CDR1 SGHTA, CDR2 FQGTGA. CDR3 amino acids: CASSHTPGLANEQFF. DNA of the CDR3: TGTGCCAGCAGCCATACCCCGGGACTAGCGAATGAGCAGTTCTTC.

This clonotype appeared many times. The chain carries TRBV7-2 and TRBJ2-3; D uncertain. This CDR3 comprises 13 residues. CDR1 and CDR2 from the germline V gene are SGHTA and FQGNSA. With 6 bases removed from V and 0 bases from J, the gap between germline ends came to 7 bases. The CDR3 loop reads CASSLVSTDTQYF. The CDR3 coding sequence is TGTGCCAGCAGTTTGGTCAGCACAGATACGCAGTATTTT.

This clonotype was found many times. J is TRBJ2-5 and V is TRBV11-2, with a possible D match to TRBD2 (6 bases). This CDR3 spans 11 amino acids. The V and J ends lost 3 bases and 7 bases respectively, with 6 bases between them. The V gene's germline CDR1 is SGHAT and CDR2 FQNNGV. In DNA form, the CDR3 reads TGTGCCAGCAGCTTGGGGGGGACCCAGTACTTC. Protein product: CASSLGGTQYF.

This clonotype was picked up a small number of times. The chain uses TRBV5-6 and TRBJ2-6; D unresolved. V was pared by 2 bases and J by 4 bases, with 10 bases between. The germline V gene has CDR1 SGHDT and CDR2 YYEEEE. The CDR3 has 15 amino acids. The CDR3 here is CASSLVAPGANVLTF. The CDR3 DNA is TGTGCCAGCAGCTTAGTGGCGCCCGGGGCCAACGTCCTGACTTTC.

The genes are TRBV29-1 and TRBJ2-7; D is perhaps TRBD2 (5 bases). The CDR3 sequence is 13 residues long. Trimming pared 0 bases from V and 6 bases from J, leaving 12 bases between. The germline V gene has CDR1 SQVTM and CDR2 ANQGSEA. CDR3 amino acids: CSVEDLEGPEQYF. In DNA, the CDR3 is TGCAGCGTTGAAGATCTTGAGGGCCCCGAGCAGTACTTC.

This clonotype showed up just a few times. The chain employs TRBV10-3 and TRBJ1-1; 7 positions match TRBD1. Unmatched junction bases numbered 7, after V lost 6 bases and J lost 0 bases. CDR1 and CDR2 (germline): ENHRY, SYGVKD. The CDR3 runs to 15 residues. The CDR3 DNA reads TGTGCCATCAGGGAGGGACAGCTCATGAACACTGAAGCTTTCTTT. Amino acid sequence: CAIREGQLMNTEAFF.

This clonotype was counted many times. The genes are TRBV12-3 or TRBV12-4 and TRBJ2-3, with TRBD2 identical over 8 bases. With V trimmed by 6 bases and J by 6 bases, 5 bases remained unmatched. This CDR3 has 13 amino acids. The CDR3 here is CASSPTGGDTQYF. The CDR3 DNA reads as TGTGCCAGCAGCCCTACGGGGGGGGATACGCAGTATTTT.

This clonotype was seen repeatedly, ten times or more. This chain connects TRBV27 to TRBJ2-1; the D is unclear. Germline-derived CDR1 and CDR2 are MNHEY and SMNVEV (reference sequence). The V end lost 5 bases, the J end lost 7 bases, and 9 bases lay between the germline ends. The CDR3 has 12 amino acids. CDR3 in DNA: TGTGCCAGCAGTATAATCGGGAATGAGCAGTTCTTC. It yields the protein CASSIIGNEQFF.

This clonotype has a count of ten or more. This chain links TRBV11-2 with TRBJ2-7, with D perhaps matching TRBD1 or TRBD2 (5 bases each). This CDR3 has 14 amino acids. V lost 3 bases and J 0 bases, leaving 9 bases between the germline ends. Germline V gene data show CDR1 as SGHAT and CDR2 as FQNNGV. CDR3 protein: CASSFGGPSYEQYF. In DNA form, the CDR3 reads TGTGCCAGCAGCTTTGGGGGTCCCTCCTACGAGCAGTACTTC.

The chain uses TRBV9 and TRBJ2-5, with D possibly TRBD1 on 5 matching bases. Germline-derived CDR1 and CDR2 are SGDLS and YYNGEE. This CDR3 is built from 15 residues. V lost 0 bases and J lost 2, with 11 bases in between. Written as DNA, the CDR3 is TGTGCCAGCAGCGTAGCTGGGGCGGTACAAGAGACCCAGTACTTC. Translating gives CASSVAGAVQETQYF.

The gene calls are TRBV6-2 or TRBV6-3 and TRBJ2-1, with TRBD1 identical over 9 bases. Unmatched junction bases numbered 8, after V lost 5 bases and J lost 6 bases. This CDR3 is built from 15 residues. The germline gives CDR1 MNHEY, CDR2 SVGEGT. CDR3 amino acids: CASSPPGQGGNEQFF. The DNA for the CDR3 is TGTGCCAGCAGTCCGCCGGGACAGGGTGGCAATGAGCAGTTCTTC.

Only a few counts were recorded for this clonotype. The V call is TRBV28, the J call TRBJ2-5; the D gene is possibly TRBD2 (6 bases). V was trimmed by 10 bases and J by 4 bases, leaving 13 bases between them. CDR3 length: 12 residues. From germline, CDR1 is MDHEN and CDR2 SYDVKM. CDR3 DNA: TGTGCCACGGAGGGGTTGGGAGAGACCCAGTACTTC. Residues: CATEGLGETQYF. The whole variable domain, filled in from reference TRBV28 and TRBJ2-5, reads DVKVTQSSRYLVKRTGEKVFLECVQDMDHENMFWYRQDPGLGLRLIYFSYDVKMKEKGDIPEGYSVSREKKERFSLILESASTNQTSMYLCATEGLGETQYFGPGTRLLVL.

Turning to this clonotype: This could be a read error, since a much larger clone is one nucleotide away. This chain links TRBV12-3 or TRBV12-4 with TRBJ1-2; 12 nucleotides agree with TRBD1. The length of the CDR3 is 14 residues. The CDR3 nucleotides read TGTACCAGCAACTCCGGGACAGGGGGCGACAGCTACACCTTC. Encoded protein: CTSNSGTGGDSYTF.

This clonotype occurred a few times. The chain couples TRBV6-2 or TRBV6-3 to TRBJ2-5; D might be TRBD2 (5 bases). The V end was cut by 7 bases, the J end by 3 bases, with 15 bases between. CDR3 length: 14 residues. Per germline, CDR1 MNHEY and CDR2 SVGEGT. CDR3 DNA: TGTGCCAGCAACCCACTGGGGAGTGAAGAGACCCAGTACTTC. Amino acids: CASNPLGSEETQYF.

This clonotype showed up just a few times. This chain connects TRBV7-9 to TRBJ2-7; 7 bases are a match to TRBD1. Germline CDR1 is SEHNR and CDR2 is FQNEAQ (reference sequence). The J segment lost 2 bases and the V segment lost 5 bases, leaving 12 bases of the junction unmatched. The CDR3 loop spans 16 amino acids. CDR3 bases: TGTGCCAGCAGCCCGAGTCCGGGACAGAACCCCTACGAGCAGTACTTC. Translating it yields CASSPSPGQNPYEQYF.

In this sample, this clonotype turned up once. The CDR3 protein is CASSYLPPGRYSNQPQHF. In DNA form, the CDR3 reads TGTGCCAGCAGTTACTTGCCCCCGGGACGCTATAGCAATCAGCCCCAGCATTTT. The chain uses TRBV6-5 and TRBJ1-5; TRBD1 might be the D (5 bases). V dropped 1 base and J dropped 0 bases, with 16 bases sitting between them. The germline V gene has CDR1 MNHEY and CDR2 SVGAGI. The CDR3 runs 18 residues.

The chain combines TRBV24-1 with TRBJ2-1; TRBD2 matches at 11 bases. Per germline, CDR1 KGHDR and CDR2 SFDVKD. The CDR3 contains 18 residues. J was trimmed by 2 bases and V by 2 bases; bases with no gene match: 7. The DNA of the CDR3 is TGTGCCACCAGTGATTCCCCGGGTAGCGGGAGGGCCTACAATGAGCAGTTCTTC. Translation: CATSDSPGSGRAYNEQFF.

This clonotype has only a few counts. The chain has TRBV20-1 and TRBJ2-3, with D tentatively TRBD1 or TRBD2 (5 bases each). The CDR3 covers 16 residues. The germline CDR1 and CDR2 sequences are DFQATT and SNEGSKA (reference sequence). V was shortened by 5 bases and J by 8 bases, with 26 bases between the two germline ends. Here the CDR3 DNA reads TGCAGTGCTCCCCCGCCAAGGGGACCCGGCTTTCGTACGCAGTATTTT. Amino acids: CSAPPPRGPGFRTQYF.

The chain couples TRBV4-1 to TRBJ2-1; D is perhaps TRBD2 (5 bases). V lost 4 bases to trimming and J lost 6 bases, with 10 bases between them. The CDR3 has 13 residues. Germline V lookup: CDR1 MGHRA, CDR2 YSYEKL. DNA of the CDR3: TGCGCCAGCAGCCGAGAGCTAGCCAATGAGCAGTTCTTC. Translating it yields CASSRELANEQFF.

This clonotype has just a few counts. The CDR3 does not close with the conserved phenylalanine or tryptophan, likely indicating a read error. Because the CDR3's place on the DNA is in doubt, the DNA is left out and the CDR3 is given as listed by TCRdb. This rearrangement joins TRBV7-2 to TRBJ2-2; TRBD2 is taken as the D call from the table, unchecked against the DNA. A total of 9 residues make up the CDR3, ends included. Germline values: CDR1 SGHTA, CDR2 FQGNSA. The CDR3 loop is CASSFLSLA.